The rows below give T cell receptor beta chains drawn from one sample of a study of blood T cell repertoires in COVID-19. Sequencing was performed with immunoSEQ multiplex PCR; in TCRdb, only in-frame clones are kept and a portion is missing. The table includes over 40,000 clones, 92% detected once. The sample consisted of peripheral blood. The receptors stem from a human donor in a cohort sampled during active COVID-19. Both conserved end residues are part of each CDR3. The order of the fields is V gene, D gene, clone size, J gene, CDR3 DNA, CDR3 protein. D genes are given only for firm matches. Some rows have no size entry. The others give once, few or many, or a class for an expanded clone.

TRBV11-3	TRBD1	NA	TRBJ1-1	TGTGCCAGCAGCTTAGCCCGGGACAGGGGTATTGAAGCTTTCTTT	CASSLARDRGIEAFF
TRBV5-6	NA	NA	TRBJ1-1	TGTGCCAGCAGCTTGGTTTCAGGAATGAACACTGAAGCTTTCTTT	CASSLVSGMNTEAFF
TRBV3-1/TRBV3-2	NA	NA	TRBJ1-5	TGTGCCAGCAGCCAAGGTCCGTATAGCAATCAGCCCCAGCATTTT	CASSQGPYSNQPQHF
TRBV5-6	NA	NA	TRBJ2-2	TGTGCCAGCAGCCTCAACCTTCAGGTCAACACCGGGGAGCTGTTTTTT	CASSLNLQVNTGELFF
TRBV3-1/TRBV3-2	NA	NA	TRBJ2-3	TGTGCCAGCAGCCAAGAGGGGAGTGGGTATACGCAGTATTTT	CASSQEGSGYTQYF
TRBV3-1/TRBV3-2	TRBD2	NA	TRBJ2-2	TGTGCCAGCAGCCGTACTAGCGCAGCGAACACCGGGGAGCTGTTTTTT	CASSRTSAANTGELFF
TRBV27	NA	NA	TRBJ1-6	TGTGCCAGCAGTTTCGGTGGGGGGACCCCCCTCCACTTT	CASSFGGGTPLHF
TRBV6-2/TRBV6-3	NA	NA	TRBJ1-6	TGTGCCAGCAGTTACTGGCAGGTGTCAAATTCACCCCTCCACTTT	CASSYWQVSNSPLHF
TRBV10-1	NA	once	TRBJ1-1	TGCGCCAGCAGCGCCTCCGGGGGGTTCGGAGCTTTCTTT	CASSASGGFGAFF
TRBV7-2	NA	NA	TRBJ1-1	TGTGCCAGTATCAAAGGGAGCATGAACACTGAAGCTTTCTTT	CASIKGSMNTEAFF
TRBV9	NA	NA	TRBJ1-5	TGTGCCAGCAGCGTTAATATTGATCAGCCCCAGCATTTT	CASSVNIDQPQHF
TRBV16	NA	NA	TRBJ2-7	TGTGCCAGCAGCCAATCGAGCCAGGGGTACGAGCAGTACTTC	CASSQSSQGYEQYF
TRBV28	TRBD1	NA	TRBJ1-2	TGTGCCAGCAGTTCAGGGGGGTCACCAAACTATGGCTACACCTTC	CASSSGGSPNYGYTF
TRBV6-5	TRBD1	NA	TRBJ1-6	TGTGCCAGCAACTCCGGGACAGACGCCTCACCCCTCCACTTT	CASNSGTDASPLHF
TRBV5-8	NA	once	TRBJ1-6	TGTGCCAGCAGCTCCGGGACCTATAATTCACCCCTCCACTTT	CASSSGTYNSPLHF
TRBV18	NA	NA	TRBJ2-3	TGTGCCAGCTCATACACAGATACGCAGTATTTT	CASSYTDTQYF
TRBV5-6	NA	NA	TRBJ1-1	TGTGCCAGCACCCGCGAACGGGTATTGAACACTGAAGCTTTCTTT	CASTRERVLNTEAFF
TRBV7-9	NA	NA	TRBJ2-7	TGTGCCAGCAGCAGGACAAACTACGAGCAGTACTTC	CASSRTNYEQYF
TRBV4-3	NA	NA	TRBJ2-5	TGCGCCAGCAGCCAAGAGTGGCGGGGAGGGACCCAGTACTTC	CASSQEWRGGTQYF
TRBV7-2	TRBD2	NA	TRBJ2-3	TGTGCCAGCAGCCCAAGGCCTAGCGGAAGAACTAGCACAGATACGCAGTATTTT	CASSPRPSGRTSTDTQYF
TRBV5-4	TRBD2	NA	TRBJ2-7	TGTGCCAGCAGCTTGTCCGTAGCGGGAGCCTCCTACGAGCAGTACTTC	CASSLSVAGASYEQYF
TRBV11-2	TRBD2	NA	TRBJ2-1	TGTGCCAGCAGCTTAGGACTAGCGGGATCAAGGTTCTTC	CASSLGLAGSRFF
TRBV24-1	TRBD2	NA	TRBJ2-7	TGTGCCACCAGTGCCCGGACTAGTGGCGAGCAGTACTTC	CATSARTSGEQYF
TRBV5-4	TRBD2	NA	TRBJ2-5	TGTGCCAGCAGCTTGAGGGCTAGCGGGGGCCAAGAGACCCAGTACTTC	CASSLRASGGQETQYF
TRBV5-6	TRBD2	few	TRBJ2-1	TGTGCCAGCAGCTGGTGGACTAGCGGGGGTCGCCACAATGAGCAGTTCTTC	CASSWWTSGGRHNEQFF
TRBV30	NA	NA	TRBJ1-1	TGTGCCTGGAGGGCCGGTTTCAGCGCTGGAAATGAAGCTTTCTTT	CAWRAGFSAGNEAFF
TRBV6-5	TRBD1	NA	TRBJ1-5	TGTGCCAGCACCAGACAGGGGCAGTATCAGCCCCAGCATTTT	CASTRQGQYQPQHF
TRBV6-1	TRBD1	NA	TRBJ2-2	TGTGCCAGCAGTGCAGGATGGACAGGGGCGAACACCGGGGAGCTGTTTTTT	CASSAGWTGANTGELFF
TRBV18	NA	NA	TRBJ2-3	TGTGCCAGCTCACCTCGGACAGGAGGGGATACGCAGTATTTT	CASSPRTGGDTQYF
TRBV10-1	NA	NA	TRBJ2-1	TGCGCCAGCAGTGCCGGGAAGCTAAATGAGCAGTTCTTC	CASSAGKLNEQFF
TRBV5-4	TRBD2	NA	TRBJ2-1	TGTGCCAGCACCCTTAGCGGGGGGAGTTCCTACAATGAGCAGTTCTTC	CASTLSGGSSYNEQFF
TRBV6-5	TRBD1	NA	TRBJ1-3	TGTGCCAGCAGATCAGGGGGCTCCGGAAACACCATATATTTT	CASRSGGSGNTIYF
TRBV29-1	TRBD1	NA	TRBJ1-3	TGCAGCGCTGGACAGGGGGGAGGAAACACCATATATTTT	CSAGQGGGNTIYF
TRBV29-1	TRBD1	NA	TRBJ1-1	TGCAGCGTCACAGGGGGAATTGAAGCTTTCTTT	CSVTGGIEAFF
TRBV10-3	NA	NA	TRBJ2-3	TGTGCCATCAGTGTGGGGGCGAGTGGGATTACAGATACGCAGTATTTT	CAISVGASGITDTQYF
TRBV29-1	NA	NA	TRBJ1-1	TGCAGCGGGGAGAGGGCCATGAACACTGAAGCTTTCTTT	CSGERAMNTEAFF
TRBV7-6	TRBD2	NA	TRBJ2-7	TGTGCCAGCAGCTGCGACACCAGGGTAACTCGGGAGGACTTC	CASSCDTRVTREDF
TRBV7-8	NA	NA	TRBJ2-4	TGTGCCAGCTCGGGAAGGGAGAGTATAAACATTCAGTACTTC	CASSGRESINIQYF
TRBV18	NA	NA	TRBJ1-5	TGTGCCAGCTCACCTGCAGGGACAATTAATCAGCCCCAGCATTTT	CASSPAGTINQPQHF
TRBV30	TRBD2	NA	TRBJ2-7	TGTGCCTGGAGTAGCCTAGCGGGCTACTACGAGCAGTACTTC	CAWSSLAGYYEQYF
TRBV19	NA	NA	TRBJ1-5	TGTGCCAGTACCAGGTTTGGTCAGCCCCAGCATTTT	CASTRFGQPQHF
TRBV12-3/TRBV12-4	TRBD1	NA	TRBJ1-1	TGTGCCAGCAGTAAACAGGGGCGAACTGAAGCTTTCTTT	CASSKQGRTEAFF
TRBV5-1	TRBD1	once	TRBJ2-3	TGCGCCAGCAGCTCGGGACAGGGACTCGATACGCAGTATTTT	CASSSGQGLDTQYF
TRBV21-1	NA	NA	TRBJ1-4	TGTGCCAGCAGCAAAGGGGGACAGGGGGCGGTCGGTGAAAAACTGTTTTTT	CASSKGGQGAVGEKLFF
TRBV30	NA	NA	TRBJ1-1	TGTGCCTGGAGTGTCAAAGGCCCTGCGGGGACTGAAGCTTTCTTT	CAWSVKGPAGTEAFF
TRBV7-9	NA	NA	TRBJ1-4	TGTGCCAGCAGCTTTGCCAGGAGGGAAAAACTGTTTTTT	CASSFARREKLFF
TRBV19	NA	NA	TRBJ1-5	TGTGCCAGTAGTGACGCGGGTTGGAATCAGCCCCAGCATTTT	CASSDAGWNQPQHF
TRBV27	TRBD2	NA	TRBJ2-5	TGTGCCAGCAGTTTATCCGCGGGAGGGCGGGAGACCCAGTACTTC	CASSLSAGGRETQYF
TRBV2	NA	NA	TRBJ2-1	TGTGCCAGCAGTGAAGCGCTTGGTAGGGGTGAGCAGTTCTTC	CASSEALGRGEQFF
TRBV6-6	TRBD1	NA	TRBJ2-2	TGTGCCAGCAGTCCGCTAGGGGACAGTCCCTCGAACACCCGAGTAGGCGCCGGGGAGCTGTTTTTT	CASSPLGDSPSNTRVGAGELFF
TRBV5-1	NA	NA	TRBJ2-7	TGCGCCAGCGGACTAAAGGCGGGCTACGAGCAGTACTTC	CASGLKAGYEQYF
TRBV19	NA	NA	TRBJ1-5	TGTGCCAGTAATATAGAGAGGGGCAATCAGCCCCAGCATTTT	CASNIERGNQPQHF
TRBV7-9	NA	few	TRBJ1-2	TGTGCCAGCAGCTTCGGAGGGGCCGTTAACTATGGCTACACCTTC	CASSFGGAVNYGYTF
TRBV19	TRBD1	NA	TRBJ1-3	TGTGCCAGTCGAGACAGGGGGCTTGGAAACACCATATATTTT	CASRDRGLGNTIYF
TRBV19	NA	NA	TRBJ2-2	TGTGCCAGTAGAGCGACAGGAAACACCGGGGAGCTGTTTTTT	CASRATGNTGELFF
TRBV9	TRBD1	once	TRBJ2-1	TGTGCCAGCAGCGAACGGGACAGGGGTCCCCTTAACAATGAGCAGTTCTTC	CASSERDRGPLNNEQFF
TRBV18	TRBD1	NA	TRBJ2-7	TGTGCCAGCTCAGTCCCCGGGACAGGGGTCCACGAGCAGTACTTC	CASSVPGTGVHEQYF
TRBV9	TRBD1	NA	TRBJ1-4	TGTGCCAGCAGCCCTCGAACCGGGACAGCTAATGAAAAACTGTTTTTT	CASSPRTGTANEKLFF
TRBV10-3	NA	NA	TRBJ1-5	TGTGCCATCAGTGAGCTCTCGAATCAGCCCCAGCATTTT	CAISELSNQPQHF